This T cell receptor beta chain was sequenced during a study of blood T cell repertoires in COVID-19. Original handling: Researchers report that nucleated cell counts were estimated from reference gene primer amplification. The table came from immunoSEQ multiplex PCR; TCRdb's copy has only in-frame clones and leaves some out. V and J calls and clone size come straight from that table; D and trimming were deduced from the DNA. The sample shows hundreds of thousands of clones, around 88% of them seen only once. Allocation to cohorts depended on clinical history reported by the participants. The germline gives CDR1 DFQATT, CDR2 SNEGSKA (reference sequence). The CDR3 sequence is 10 residues long. V lost 5 bases to trimming and J lost 4 bases, with 5 bases between them.

This receptor was identified in a woman aged 40-49 years with acute COVID-19. The sequencing input was PBMCs or T cells enriched from blood (not recorded which). The chain employs TRBV20-1 and TRBJ2-5, with unresolved D. In DNA form, the CDR3 reads TGCAGTGCTCACAGAGAGACCCAGTACTTC. Residues: CSAHRETQYF.